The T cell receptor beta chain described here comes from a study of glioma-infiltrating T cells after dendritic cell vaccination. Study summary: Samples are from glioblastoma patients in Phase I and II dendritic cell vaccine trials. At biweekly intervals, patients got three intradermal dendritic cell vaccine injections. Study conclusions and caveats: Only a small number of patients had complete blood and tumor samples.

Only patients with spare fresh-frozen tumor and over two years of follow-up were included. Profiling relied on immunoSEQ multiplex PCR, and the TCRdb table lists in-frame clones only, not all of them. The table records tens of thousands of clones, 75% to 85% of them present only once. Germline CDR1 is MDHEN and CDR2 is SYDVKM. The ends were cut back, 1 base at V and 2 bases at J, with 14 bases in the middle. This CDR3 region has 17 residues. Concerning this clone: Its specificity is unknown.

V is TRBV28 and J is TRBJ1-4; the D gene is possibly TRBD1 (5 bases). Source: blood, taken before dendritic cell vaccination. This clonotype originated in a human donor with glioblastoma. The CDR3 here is CASSLLGDLSTNEKLFF. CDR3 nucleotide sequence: TGTGCCAGCAGTTTATTGGGGGACTTGAGTACTAATGAAAAACTGTTTTTT.